The 13 T cell receptor beta chains in this list originate from one sample, sequenced in a study of T cells in women clearing cervical HPV infection. Method: immunoSEQ multiplex PCR; TCRdb's copy keeps in-frame clones and lacks some. The listing records 49,000 or so clones. The sample consisted of blood buffy coat. These TCRs come from a woman between 18 and 75 years old with a cervical HPV16 infection that either progressed to CIN3+ or cleared (not recorded which).

As for this clone: The read terminates 3 residues before the CDR3 end, so the remaining end is supplied by the germline J gene. The gene calls are TRBV29-1 and TRBJ2-3, with 8 bases matching TRBD2. This CDR3 is built from 13 residues. The germline V gene has CDR1 SQVTM and CDR2 ANQGSEA. Losses at the gene ends were 6 bases for V and 4 bases for J; bases not matched to a gene: 6. CDR3 region: CSVGGGLPDTQYF. The CDR3 bases that were read are TGCAGCGTCGGCGGGGGGCTCCCAGATACG.

Incomplete CDR3 DNA: TGTGCCAGCAGAAAATCGACAGTCACCGAG. It specifies CASRKSTVTE. The whole CDR3 protein reads CASRKSTVTEQYF. This chain uses TRBV11-3 with TRBJ2-7; D is perhaps TRBD1 (5 bases). With the read ending 3 residues before the CDR3 end, the germline J gene is used to fill in that end. This CDR3 contains 13 residues. The V end was cut by 6 bases, the J end by 6 bases, with 15 bases between. Germline V gives CDR1 SGHNT, CDR2 YENEEA. Full variable domain (rest looked up from reference TRBV11-3 and TRBJ2-7): EAGVVQSPRYKIIEKKQPVAFWCNPISGHNTLYWYLQNLGQGPELLIRYENEEAVDDSQLPKDRFSAERLKGVDSTLKIQPAELGDSAVYLCASRKSTVTEQYFGPGTRLTVT.

In regard to this clone: The read terminates 3 residues ahead of where the CDR3 ends, so the germline J gene completes it. The chain recombines TRBV7-3 with TRBJ2-2; 11 nucleotides match TRBD2. J lost 7 bases, V lost 1 base, and 8 bases had no gene match. CDR3 length equals 17 residues. Germline CDR1 reads SGHTA; CDR2 reads FQGTGA. CDR3 protein: CASSLNLAGGPDGELFF. The DNA read from the CDR3 is TGTGCCAGCAGCTTAAATTTAGCGGGAGGGCCAGACGGGGAG.

Worth noting for this clone: The DNA ends 3 residues before the CDR3 does, and the rest of the CDR3 is filled in from the germline J gene. J is TRBJ2-7 and V is TRBV6-2 or TRBV6-3; a weak D match, TRBD1 (6 bases). CDR1 is MNHEY and CDR2 is SVGEGT in the germline V gene. The CDR3 covers 12 residues. Trimming left V 6 bases short and J 4 bases short, with 10 bases between. CDR3 DNA, as far as it was read: TGTGCCAGCAGCCTACAGGGTTACGAG. Translation gives CASSLQGYE. The whole CDR3 region reads CASSLQGYEQYF.

A word on this clone: The CDR3 is cut off 3 residues early in the read; its end comes from the germline J gene. The rearrangement joins TRBV19 to TRBJ1-4, with a weak D call TRBD1 (6 bases). The CDR3 is 13 residues long. From germline, CDR1 is LNHDA and CDR2 SQIVND (reference sequence). Between the trimmed V and J ends, which lost 7 bases and 8 bases, there was a span of 14 bases. The DNA read from the CDR3 is TGTGCCAGTAACTGGGGGCTGGCGGAAAAA. Its translation is CASNWGLAEK. The CDR3, in full, reads CASNWGLAEKLFF. Drawing the rest from reference TRBV19 and TRBJ1-4, the complete variable domain is DGGITQSPKYLFRKEGQNVTLSCEQNLNHDAMYWYRQDPGQGLRLIYYSQIVNDFQKGDIAEGYSVSREKKESFPLTVTSAQKNPTAFYLCASNWGLAEKLFFGSGTQLSVL.

In regard to this clone: The sequenced fragment ends 3 residues before the CDR3 boundary, so the rest is inferred from the germline J gene. The chain couples TRBV18 to TRBJ2-7, with 8 positions matching TRBD2. The J segment lost 2 bases and the V segment lost 5 bases, leaving 8 bases of the junction unmatched. This CDR3 contains 15 residues. Germline V CDR1 and CDR2: KGHSH, LQKENI. The CDR3 sequence: CASSFSRGGTYEQYF. The covered CDR3 bases are TGTGCCAGCTCATTCTCACGGGGGGGCACCTACGAG.

As concerns this clone: The read gets to within 3 residues of the CDR3 end, and the germline J gene fills in the rest. V gene TRBV19 combines with J gene TRBJ1-1, with a possible D match to TRBD1 (5 bases). V was clipped by 9 bases and J by 1 base, with 12 bases between them. CDR3 length: 13 amino acids. Germline V CDR1 and CDR2: LNHDA, SQIVND (reference sequence). The CDR3 reads CASFGTQNTEAFF. CDR3 DNA, as far as it was read: TGTGCCAGCTTCGGGACTCAGAACACTGAA. Full variable domain (outside the CDR3, taken from reference TRBV19 and TRBJ1-1): DGGITQSPKYLFRKEGQNVTLSCEQNLNHDAMYWYRQDPGQGLRLIYYSQIVNDFQKGDIAEGYSVSREKKESFPLTVTSAQKNPTAFYLCASFGTQNTEAFFGQGTRLTVV.

On this clone: The read ends 3 residues early relative to the CDR3; the germline J gene fills the gap. This chain links TRBV19 with TRBJ2-7, with 16 bases matching TRBD2. The J segment lost 4 bases and the V segment lost 5 bases, leaving 5 bases of the junction unmatched. Germline V gene data show CDR1 as LNHDA and CDR2 as SQIVND (reference sequence). This CDR3 spans 16 amino acids. The CDR3 bases that were read are TGTGCCAGTAGTTGGGGACTAGCGGGAGGGGAATACGAG. As protein: CASSWGLAGGEYE. The complete CDR3 protein is CASSWGLAGGEYEQYF.

With regard to this clone: Read sequence stops 3 residues before the CDR3 end, and the germline J gene provides the missing end. This chain connects TRBV2 to TRBJ1-4; D is perhaps TRBD1 (5 bases). Trimming removed 7 bases from V and 5 bases from J, with 17 bases in between. This CDR3 has 15 amino acids. Germline values: CDR1 SNHLY, CDR2 FYNNEI. CDR3 in amino acids: CASNGGRAGNEKLFF. The sequenced part of the CDR3 DNA is TGTGCCAGCAACGGGGGACGTGCGGGGAATGAAAAA.

This chain's CDR3 is CASGQGPDNSPLHF. The part of the CDR3 DNA that was read is TGTGCCAGCGGACAGGGCCCGGACAATTCACCC. The chain combines TRBV19 with TRBJ1-6; 8 bases fit TRBD1. The CDR3 end falls 3 residues outside the read, so it is completed with the germline J gene. The CDR3 runs 14 residues. Per germline, CDR1 LNHDA and CDR2 SQIVND (reference sequence). Unmatched junction bases numbered 8, after V lost 9 bases and J lost 7 bases.

About this clone itself: The read ends 3 residues shy of where the CDR3 ends; the end is completed using the germline J gene. The V call is TRBV20-1, the J call TRBJ1-5, with TRBD1 matching 9 bases. CDR1 and CDR2 from the germline V gene are DFQATT and SNEGSKA (reference sequence). V was pared by 5 bases and J by 4 bases, with 3 bases of the junction left unmatched. This CDR3 comprises 13 residues. The CDR3 here is CSAWTGENQPQHF. Partial CDR3 DNA: TGCAGTGCTTGGACAGGGGAGAATCAGCCC.

A word on this clone: The read is 3 residues too short to cover the CDR3 end, so that end is filled in from the germline J gene. This chain links TRBV7-4 with TRBJ1-1; TRBD1 matches 7 bases. This CDR3 has 15 residues. Germline CDR1 SGHVT, CDR2 SQSDAQ. CDR3 DNA, as far as it was read: TGTGCCAGCAGCTTCGCACCTGGGACAGCCGAAGAA. Residues: CASSFAPGTAEE. The whole CDR3 reads CASSFAPGTAEEAFF.

CDR3 bases read: TGTGCCAGTGGCTTTCCTTTACAGCCC. Protein: CASGFPLQP. The complete CDR3 protein is CASGFPLQPQHF. The genes are TRBV6-2 or TRBV6-3 and TRBJ1-5; no firm D call. The CDR3 is cut off 3 residues early in the read; its end comes from the germline J gene. The V end was cut by 9 bases, the J end by 7 bases, with 13 bases between. The CDR3 extends over 12 amino acids. Germline V gives CDR1 MNHEY, CDR2 SVGEGT.